The clone carrying this TCR beta chain was counted once. Its matching antigen is unknown. This record belongs to a study of T cell repertoires in cytomegalovirus infection. Study background: The public TCR beta signatures pointed to both CMV infection and matching HLA type.

TCRdb reprocessed the reads via MiXCR and lists one record per CDR3 protein. The sample includes roughly 860,000 distinct CDR3 sequences, less than 35% of them seen just once. The TCR sequence derives from a human donor in good health (CMV status not recorded). Some clones in this sample may be carry-over from other donors' samples. This specimen was cultured CD8+ T cells from PBMCs, taken from culture after CMV antigen stimulation.

The chain's CDR3 is CASSHDRVVQPQHF. In DNA form, the CDR3 reads TGTGCCAGCAGCCACGACAGGGTGGTTCAGCCCCAGCATTTT. The chain uses TRBV7-6 and TRBJ1-5; 7 bases map to TRBD1. CDR3 length: 14 amino acids. The J segment lost 6 bases and the V segment lost 5 bases, leaving 7 bases of the junction unmatched. From germline, CDR1 is SGHVS and CDR2 FNYEAQ.